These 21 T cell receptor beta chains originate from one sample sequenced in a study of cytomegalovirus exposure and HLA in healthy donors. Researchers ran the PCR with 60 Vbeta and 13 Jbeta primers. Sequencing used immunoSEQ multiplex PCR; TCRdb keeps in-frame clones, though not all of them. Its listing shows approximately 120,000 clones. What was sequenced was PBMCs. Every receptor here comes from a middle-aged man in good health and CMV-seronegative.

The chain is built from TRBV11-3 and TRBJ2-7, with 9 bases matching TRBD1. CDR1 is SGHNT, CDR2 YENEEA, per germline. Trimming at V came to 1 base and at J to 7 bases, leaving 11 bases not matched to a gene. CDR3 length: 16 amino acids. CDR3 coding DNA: TGTGCCAGCAGCTTAGGCGGGACAGGGAAGAGGGGGGAGCAGTACTTC. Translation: CASSLGGTGKRGEQYF. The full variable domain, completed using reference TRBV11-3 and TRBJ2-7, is EAGVVQSPRYKIIEKKQPVAFWCNPISGHNTLYWYLQNLGQGPELLIRYENEEAVDDSQLPKDRFSAERLKGVDSTLKIQPAELGDSAVYLCASSLGGTGKRGEQYFGPGTRLTVT.

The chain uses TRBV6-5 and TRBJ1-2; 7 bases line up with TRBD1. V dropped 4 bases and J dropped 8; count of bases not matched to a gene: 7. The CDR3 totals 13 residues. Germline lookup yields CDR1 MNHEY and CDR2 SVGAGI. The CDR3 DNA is TGTGCCAGCAGTTTACAGGGGATGAGGGGCTACACCTTC. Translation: CASSLQGMRGYTF.

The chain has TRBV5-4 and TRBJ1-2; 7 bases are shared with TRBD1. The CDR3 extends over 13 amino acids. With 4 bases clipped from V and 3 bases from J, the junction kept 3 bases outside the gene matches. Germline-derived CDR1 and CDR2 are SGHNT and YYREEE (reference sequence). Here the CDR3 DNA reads TGTGCCAGCAGCACCGACAGGGACTATGGCTACACCTTC. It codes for CASSTDRDYGYTF.

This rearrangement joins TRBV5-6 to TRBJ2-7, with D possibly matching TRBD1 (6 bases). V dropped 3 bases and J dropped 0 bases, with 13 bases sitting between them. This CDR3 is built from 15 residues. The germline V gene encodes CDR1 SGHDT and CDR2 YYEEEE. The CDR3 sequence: CASSWGHPSSYEQYF. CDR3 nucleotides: TGTGCCAGCAGCTGGGGACATCCGAGCTCCTACGAGCAGTACTTC. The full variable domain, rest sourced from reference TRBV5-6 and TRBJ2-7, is DAGVTQSPTHLIKTRGQQVTLRCSPKSGHDTVSWYQQALGQGPQFIFQYYEEEERQRGNFPDRFSGHQFPNYSSELNVNALLLGDSALYLCASSWGHPSSYEQYFGPGTRLTVT.

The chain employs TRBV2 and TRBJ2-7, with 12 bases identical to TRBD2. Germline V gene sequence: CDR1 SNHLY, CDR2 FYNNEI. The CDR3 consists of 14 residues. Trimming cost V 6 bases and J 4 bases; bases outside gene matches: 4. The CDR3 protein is CASSETSGRYEQYF. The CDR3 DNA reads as TGTGCCAGCAGCGAAACTAGCGGGAGGTACGAGCAGTACTTC.

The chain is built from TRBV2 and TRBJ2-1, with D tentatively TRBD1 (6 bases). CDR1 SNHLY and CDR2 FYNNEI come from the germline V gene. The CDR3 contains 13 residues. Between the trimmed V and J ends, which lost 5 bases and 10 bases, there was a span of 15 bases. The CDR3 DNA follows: TGTGCCAGCAGTCAACAGGGTTTGCGGGAGCAGTTCTTC. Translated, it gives CASSQQGLREQFF.

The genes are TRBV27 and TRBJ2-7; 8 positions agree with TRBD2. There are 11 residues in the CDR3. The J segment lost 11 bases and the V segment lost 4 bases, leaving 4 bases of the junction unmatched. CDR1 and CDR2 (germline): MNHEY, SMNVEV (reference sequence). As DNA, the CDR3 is TGTGCCAGCAGTTCGGGACTAGTCGAGTACTTC. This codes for CASSSGLVEYF.

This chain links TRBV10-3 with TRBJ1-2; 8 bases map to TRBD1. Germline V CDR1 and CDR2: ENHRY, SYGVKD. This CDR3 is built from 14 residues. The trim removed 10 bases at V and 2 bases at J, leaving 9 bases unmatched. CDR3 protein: CASNPTGDNYGYTF. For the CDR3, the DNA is TGTGCCAGCAACCCGACAGGGGACAACTATGGCTACACCTTC.

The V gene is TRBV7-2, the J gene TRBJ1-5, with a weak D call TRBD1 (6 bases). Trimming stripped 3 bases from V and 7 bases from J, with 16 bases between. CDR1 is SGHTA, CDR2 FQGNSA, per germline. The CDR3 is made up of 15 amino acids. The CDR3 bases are TGTGCCAGCAGCTTGGGAGGGGGGCCCGGACAGCCCCAGCATTTT. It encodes CASSLGGGPGQPQHF.

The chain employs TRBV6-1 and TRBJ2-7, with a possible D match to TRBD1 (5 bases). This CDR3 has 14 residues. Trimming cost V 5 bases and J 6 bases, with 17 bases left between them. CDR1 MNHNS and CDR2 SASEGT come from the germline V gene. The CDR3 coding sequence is TGTGCCAGCAGTAACTCCTTTGGGGCTCGCGAGCAGTACTTC. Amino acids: CASSNSFGAREQYF.

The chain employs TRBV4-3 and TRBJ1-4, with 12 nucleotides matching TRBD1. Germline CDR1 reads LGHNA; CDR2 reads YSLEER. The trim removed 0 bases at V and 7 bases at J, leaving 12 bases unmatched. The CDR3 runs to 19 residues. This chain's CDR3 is CASSQEIPGTGGGGEKLFF. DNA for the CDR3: TGCGCCAGCAGCCAAGAGATTCCCGGGACAGGGGGCGGGGGTGAAAAACTGTTTTTT.

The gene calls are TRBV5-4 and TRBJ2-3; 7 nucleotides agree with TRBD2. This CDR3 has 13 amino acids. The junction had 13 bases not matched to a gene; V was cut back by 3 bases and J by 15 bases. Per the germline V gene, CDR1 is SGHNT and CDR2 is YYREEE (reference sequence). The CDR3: CASSSQRGGSRYF. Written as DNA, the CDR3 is TGTGCCAGCAGCTCTCAAAGGGGCGGGAGTAGATATTTT.

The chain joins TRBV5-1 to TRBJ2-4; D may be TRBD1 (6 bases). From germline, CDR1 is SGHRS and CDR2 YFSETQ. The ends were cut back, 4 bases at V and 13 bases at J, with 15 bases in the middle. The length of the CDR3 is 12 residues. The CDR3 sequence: CASSAQGREQYF. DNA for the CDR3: TGCGCCAGCAGCGCACAGGGCCGTGAACAGTACTTC.

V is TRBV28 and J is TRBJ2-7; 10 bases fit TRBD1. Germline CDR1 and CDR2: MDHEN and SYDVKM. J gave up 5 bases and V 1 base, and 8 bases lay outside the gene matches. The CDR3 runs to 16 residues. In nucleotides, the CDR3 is TGTGCCAGCAGTTTATTGGGACAGGGGCGTTTTAACGAGCAGTACTTC. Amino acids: CASSLLGQGRFNEQYF. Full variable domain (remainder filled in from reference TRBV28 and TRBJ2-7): DVKVTQSSRYLVKRTGEKVFLECVQDMDHENMFWYRQDPGLGLRLIYFSYDVKMKEKGDIPEGYSVSREKKERFSLILESASTNQTSMYLCASSLLGQGRFNEQYFGPGTRLTVT.

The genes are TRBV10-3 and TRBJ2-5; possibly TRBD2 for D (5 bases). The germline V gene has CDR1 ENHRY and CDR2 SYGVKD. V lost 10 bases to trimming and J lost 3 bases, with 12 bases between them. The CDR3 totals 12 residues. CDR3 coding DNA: TGTGCCACCGCCGGGAAGGAAGAGACCCAGTACTTC. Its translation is CATAGKEETQYF.

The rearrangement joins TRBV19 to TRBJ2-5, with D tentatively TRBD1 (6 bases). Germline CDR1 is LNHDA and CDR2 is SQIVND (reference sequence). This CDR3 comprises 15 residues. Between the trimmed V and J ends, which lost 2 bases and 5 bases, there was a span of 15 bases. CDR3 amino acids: CASSILQGMRETQYF. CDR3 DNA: TGTGCCAGTAGTATATTACAGGGTATGAGGGAGACCCAGTACTTC. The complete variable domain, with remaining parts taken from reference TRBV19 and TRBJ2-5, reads DGGITQSPKYLFRKEGQNVTLSCEQNLNHDAMYWYRQDPGQGLRLIYYSQIVNDFQKGDIAEGYSVSREKKESFPLTVTSAQKNPTAFYLCASSILQGMRETQYFGPGTRLLVL.

The CDR3 loop reads CASSLVGRTYEQYF. CDR3 DNA sequence: TGTGCCAGCAGTTTAGTGGGCAGAACCTACGAGCAGTACTTC. The V gene is TRBV28, the J gene TRBJ2-7, with D uncertain. Germline CDR1 reads MDHEN; CDR2 reads SYDVKM. V was trimmed by 2 bases and J by 2 bases, leaving 10 bases between them. The CDR3 has 14 residues. The entire variable domain, with the rest obtained from reference TRBV28 and TRBJ2-7, is as follows: DVKVTQSSRYLVKRTGEKVFLECVQDMDHENMFWYRQDPGLGLRLIYFSYDVKMKEKGDIPEGYSVSREKKERFSLILESASTNQTSMYLCASSLVGRTYEQYFGPGTRLTVT.

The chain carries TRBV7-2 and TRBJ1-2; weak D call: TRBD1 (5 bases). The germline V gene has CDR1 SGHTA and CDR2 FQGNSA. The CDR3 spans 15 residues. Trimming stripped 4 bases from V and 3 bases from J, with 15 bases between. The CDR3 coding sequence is TGTGCCAGCAGCTCAGACGGCAGGGCGGACTATGGCTACACCTTC. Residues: CASSSDGRADYGYTF.

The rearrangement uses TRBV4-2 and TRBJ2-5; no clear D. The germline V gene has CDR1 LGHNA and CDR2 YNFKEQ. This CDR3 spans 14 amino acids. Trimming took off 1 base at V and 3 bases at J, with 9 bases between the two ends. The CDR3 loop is CASSQVAREETQYF. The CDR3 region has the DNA TGTGCCAGCAGCCAAGTCGCCCGGGAAGAGACCCAGTACTTC.

The CDR3 nucleotides are TGTGCCAGCAGCCTCTTAGCGAATGAGCAGTTCTTC. Amino acids: CASSLLANEQFF. V usage is TRBV7-6 and J usage is TRBJ2-1; the D gene is possibly TRBD2 (5 bases). This CDR3 is 12 amino acids long. Germline CDR1 is SGHVS and CDR2 is FNYEAQ. The V gene lost 5 bases and the J gene lost 7 bases, with 9 bases spanning the gap. Together with reference TRBV7-6 and TRBJ2-1, the CDR3 gives the full variable domain: GAGVSQSPRYKVTKRGQDVALRCDPISGHVSLYWYRQALGQGPEFLTYFNYEAQQDKSGLPNDRFSAERPEGSISTLTIQRTEQRDSAMYRCASSLLANEQFFGPGTRLTVL.

The CDR3 sequence: CASSFPLLASGNYNEQFF. The CDR3 coding sequence is TGTGCCAGCAGCTTTCCCCTTTTGGCTAGCGGGAACTACAATGAGCAGTTCTTC. The chain combines TRBV5-6 with TRBJ2-1; 9 bases are a match to TRBD2. V lost 2 bases to trimming and J lost 3 bases; unmatched junction nucleotides: 12. Germline V gives CDR1 SGHDT, CDR2 YYEEEE. CDR3 size: 18 residues. Filled out from reference TRBV5-6 and TRBJ2-1, the complete variable domain reads DAGVTQSPTHLIKTRGQQVTLRCSPKSGHDTVSWYQQALGQGPQFIFQYYEEEERQRGNFPDRFSGHQFPNYSSELNVNALLLGDSALYLCASSFPLLASGNYNEQFFGPGTRLTVL.